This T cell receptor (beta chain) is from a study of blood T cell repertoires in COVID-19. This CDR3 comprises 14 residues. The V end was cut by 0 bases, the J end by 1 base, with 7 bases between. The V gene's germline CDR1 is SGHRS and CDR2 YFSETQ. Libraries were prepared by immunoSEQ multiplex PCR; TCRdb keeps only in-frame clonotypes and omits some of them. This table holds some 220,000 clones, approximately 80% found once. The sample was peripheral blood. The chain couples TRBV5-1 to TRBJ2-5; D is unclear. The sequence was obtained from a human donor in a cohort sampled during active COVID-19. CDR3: CASSLAKPQETQYF. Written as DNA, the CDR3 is TGCGCCAGCAGCTTGGCCAAGCCCCAAGAGACCCAGTACTTC. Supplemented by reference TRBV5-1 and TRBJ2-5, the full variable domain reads KAGVTQTPRYLIKTRGQQVTLSCSPISGHRSVSWYQQTPGQGLQFLFEYFSETQRNKGNFPGRFSGRQFSNSRSEMNVSTLELGDSALYLCASSLAKPQETQYFGPGTRLLVL.